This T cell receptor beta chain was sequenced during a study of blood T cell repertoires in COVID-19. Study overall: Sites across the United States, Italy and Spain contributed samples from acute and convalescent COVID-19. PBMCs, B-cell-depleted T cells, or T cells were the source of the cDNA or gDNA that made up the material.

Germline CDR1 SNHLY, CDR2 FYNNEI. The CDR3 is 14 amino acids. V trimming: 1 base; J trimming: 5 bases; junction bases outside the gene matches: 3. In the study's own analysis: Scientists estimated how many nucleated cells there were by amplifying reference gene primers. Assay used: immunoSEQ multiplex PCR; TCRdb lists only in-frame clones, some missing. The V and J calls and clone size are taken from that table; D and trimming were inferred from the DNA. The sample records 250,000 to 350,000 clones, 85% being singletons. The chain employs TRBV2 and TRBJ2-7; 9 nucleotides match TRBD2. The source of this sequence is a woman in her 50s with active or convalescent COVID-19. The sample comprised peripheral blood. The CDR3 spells CASSEESGGNEQYF. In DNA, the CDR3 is TGTGCCAGCAGTGAAGAGAGCGGGGGGAACGAGCAGTACTTC.